These 4 T cell receptor beta chains originate from one sample sequenced in a study of shared clonotypes between healthy human individuals. Sequencing used immunoSEQ multiplex PCR; TCRdb keeps in-frame clones, though not all of them. The sample gives some 510,000 clones, 79% of which show up once; under 15% is in the top ten. What was sequenced was PBMCs. All receptors come from a woman aged 40 to 49 in good health. Some clones in this sample may be carry-over from other donors' samples.

This clone is a singleton in its sample. The V gene is TRBV2, the J gene TRBJ2-5, with TRBD2 identical over 8 bases. CDR3 length equals 14 residues. The V gene end was trimmed by 8 bases and the J gene end by 5 bases; junction bases not matched to a gene: 10. The germline gives CDR1 SNHLY, CDR2 FYNNEI. CDR3 region: CASGLRREVETQYF. In nucleotides, the CDR3 is TGTGCCAGCGGGCTCCGGCGGGAGGTGGAGACCCAGTACTTC.

The chain combines TRBV19 with TRBJ2-2; TRBD1 might be the D (5 bases). V lost 4 bases to trimming and J lost 4 bases, with 10 bases between them. CDR1 and CDR2 from the germline V gene are LNHDA and SQIVND (reference sequence). The CDR3 contains 14 residues. Written as DNA, the CDR3 is TGTGCCAGTAGTAGCCAAAGGGGCACCGGGGAGCTGTTTTTT. As protein: CASSSQRGTGELFF. Together with reference TRBV19 and TRBJ2-2, the CDR3 gives the full variable domain: DGGITQSPKYLFRKEGQNVTLSCEQNLNHDAMYWYRQDPGQGLRLIYYSQIVNDFQKGDIAEGYSVSREKKESFPLTVTSAQKNPTAFYLCASSSQRGTGELFFGEGSRLTVL.

The chain has TRBV29-1 and TRBJ2-2, with D unresolved. The CDR3 loop spans 14 amino acids. Trimming removed 4 bases at V and 5 bases at J, with 14 bases between. Germline V gene sequence: CDR1 SQVTM, CDR2 ANQGSEA. The CDR3 sequence is CSVGSPLGTGELFF. The CDR3 DNA reads as TGCAGCGTTGGAAGTCCACTCGGGACCGGGGAGCTGTTTTTT.

The V call is TRBV7-2, the J call TRBJ2-1, with 8 bases fitting TRBD2. Germline V CDR1 and CDR2: SGHTA, FQGNSA. The CDR3 extends over 16 amino acids. The junction had 14 bases not matched to a gene; V was cut back by 5 bases and J by 8 bases. CDR3 in amino acids: CASSRTGTRSRYEQFF. The CDR3 region has the DNA TGTGCCAGCAGCCGAACCGGGACTAGATCTAGGTATGAGCAGTTCTTC.